These 23 T cell receptor beta chains came from one sample sequenced in a study of T-cell reconstitution after alpha-beta-depleted transplantation in children (dated by TCRdb to 2016 to 2018). Library prep was done by PCR. Reads for this sample came from an Illumina HiSeq 2500. TCR library preparation used molecular barcoding, with unique molecular identifiers applied to normalize quantification of the TCRbeta repertoire. TCRdb reanalyzed the raw reads on its own, using fastp at Q25 for trimming and MiXCR for clone calling, and kept in-frame beta chains. Rows are combined by CDR3 protein, so each entry shows the most common genes and DNA. Within this sample are about 200,000 distinct CDR3 sequences, with around 9.2% of them counted one time only. About a third of the sample is taken by the ten largest. According to the study, the label for this sample's treatment or condition signals: allogeneic hematopoietic cell transplantation with graft depleted of TCRalphabeta T cells and CD19 B cells.

Sequences were derived from PBMCs, mostly from graft donor cells, sampled 360 days after TCRalphabeta/CD19-depleted stem cell transplant. The receptors were gathered from a male patient aged 2-9 years who had a stem cell transplant for acute myeloid leukemia, so the T cells may come from the graft donor.

This rearrangement joins TRBV5-1 to TRBJ1-2; the match to TRBD1 covers 8 bases. The CDR3 runs to 13 residues. Losses at the gene ends were 4 bases for V and 5 bases for J; bases not matched to a gene: 4. Germline V lookup: CDR1 SGHRS, CDR2 YFSETQ. The CDR3, as DNA: TGCGCCAGCAGCCCGGGACAGGAGTATGGCTACACCTTC. This codes for CASSPGQEYGYTF.

The rearrangement links TRBV20-1 to TRBJ2-1; possibly TRBD2 for D (5 bases). The V end was cut by 6 bases, the J end by 4 bases, with 19 bases between. CDR1 is DFQATT, CDR2 SNEGSKA, per germline (reference sequence). The CDR3 runs to 15 residues. The CDR3 spells CSAQPSTGRYNEQFF. The CDR3 DNA reads TGCAGTGCCCAGCCCTCGACGGGAAGGTACAATGAGCAGTTCTTC.

This clonotype was detected many times. This chain links TRBV20-1 with TRBJ2-5, with D uncertain. This CDR3 region has 13 residues. Trimming shortened V by 3 bases and J by 5 bases, and 13 bases separated the two germline ends. Germline V CDR1 and CDR2: DFQATT, SNEGSKA (reference sequence). CDR3 DNA sequence: TGCAGTGCTAGGACGGGTGGGTTGGAGACCCAGTACTTC. Residues: CSARTGGLETQYF.

This clonotype was seen repeatedly, ten times or more. The V gene is TRBV12-3 or TRBV12-4, the J gene TRBJ1-1; weak D call: TRBD1 (5 bases). With 3 bases removed from V and 6 bases from J, the gap between germline ends came to 14 bases. The CDR3 has 14 amino acids. The CDR3 coding sequence is TGTGCCAGCAGTTTTCCCGAAGGGGTTTCTGAAGCTTTCTTT. This translates into CASSFPEGVSEAFF.

The rearrangement uses TRBV11-2 and TRBJ2-2, with D hard to call. Germline V gene data show CDR1 as SGHAT and CDR2 as FQNNGV. The CDR3 has 15 residues. V was clipped by 6 bases and J by 1 base, with 12 bases between them. This CDR3 reads CASSIDPENTGELFF. DNA for the CDR3: TGTGCCAGCAGTATCGATCCCGAGAACACCGGGGAGCTGTTTTTT.

This clonotype was counted between two and nine times. The chain carries TRBV5-1 and TRBJ2-3; maybe TRBD2 (6 bases). Germline CDR1 SGHRS, CDR2 YFSETQ. The CDR3 extends over 15 amino acids. The V end lost 4 bases, the J end lost 6 bases, and 18 bases lay between the germline ends. DNA for the CDR3: TGCGCCAGCAGCCCGCGTGACGGGACTCACGATACGCAGTATTTT. Translating it yields CASSPRDGTHDTQYF.

This clonotype was seen only a few times. The gene calls are TRBV25-1 and TRBJ2-1; TRBD2 is a possible D gene (6 bases). The CDR3 loop spans 15 amino acids. V was pared by 5 bases and J by 9 bases, with 20 bases between. From germline, CDR1 is MGHDK and CDR2 SYGVNS. The CDR3 loop reads CASSNPGTAGGEQFF. CDR3 DNA: TGTGCCAGCAGTAACCCCGGGACGGCCGGGGGTGAGCAGTTCTTC.

This clonotype has at least ten counts. The gene calls are TRBV4-2 and TRBJ2-4; 8 bases line up with TRBD1. Germline trimming cut 3 bases from V and 8 bases from J; bases unmatched to any gene: 6. From germline, CDR1 is LGHNA and CDR2 YNFKEQ. This CDR3 spans 14 amino acids. CDR3 bases: TGTGCCAGCAGCCAGGAGGACAGGGCGTACATTCAGTACTTC. Translation gives CASSQEDRAYIQYF.

The table lists this clonotype with a few counts. This chain joins TRBV4-3 and TRBJ2-7; D unclear. The CDR3 runs to 14 residues. The germline gives CDR1 LGHNA, CDR2 YSLEER. Deletions cut 2 bases from V and 2 bases from J, with 10 bases between. The CDR3 sequence: CASSQNPGTYEQYF. CDR3 bases: TGCGCCAGCAGCCAAAACCCGGGCACCTACGAGCAGTACTTC.

The sample holds a few counts of this clonotype. J is TRBJ1-4 and V is TRBV5-6; 9 bases map to TRBD1. The CDR3 length is 15 residues. V was pared by 2 bases and J by 3 bases, with 2 bases of the junction left unmatched. Germline loops: CDR1 SGHDT, CDR2 YYEEEE. The CDR3 nucleotides are TGTGCCAGCAGCTTACACAGGGGGCCTAATGAAAAACTGTTTTTT. Its translation: CASSLHRGPNEKLFF.

The chain joins TRBV6-5 to TRBJ2-6, with D uncertain. The CDR3 extends over 16 amino acids. Germline V lookup: CDR1 MNHEY, CDR2 SVGAGI. Trimming cost V 3 bases and J 0 bases, with 9 bases left between them. CDR3 sequence: CASSYSQSSGANVLTF. The CDR3 DNA reads TGTGCCAGCAGTTATAGCCAGAGCTCTGGGGCCAACGTCCTGACTTTC.

At least ten counts were recorded for this clonotype. The chain couples TRBV4-1 to TRBJ2-7, with a tentative D call TRBD2 (6 bases). Germline values: CDR1 MGHRA, CDR2 YSYEKL. This CDR3 has 15 residues. V lost 1 base and J lost 2, with 12 bases in between. DNA for the CDR3: TGCGCCAGCAGCCAAGTAACGGGGGTTGCCTACGAGCAGTACTTC. Its translation is CASSQVTGVAYEQYF.

In this sample, this clonotype turned up many times. V gene TRBV7-9 combines with J gene TRBJ2-1; 9 nucleotides agree with TRBD1. This CDR3 is built from 15 residues. CDR1 and CDR2 from the germline V gene are SEHNR and FQNEAQ (reference sequence). V was pared by 7 bases and J by 7 bases, with 11 bases of the junction left unmatched. The CDR3 loop reads CASTLQGAGLNEQFF. DNA of the CDR3: TGTGCCAGCACGCTACAGGGGGCTGGTTTAAATGAGCAGTTCTTC.

This clonotype occurred a few times. V is TRBV29-1 and J is TRBJ2-7; 8 bases match TRBD1. Losses at the gene ends were 6 bases for V and 3 bases for J; bases not matched to a gene: 7. Germline CDR1 reads SQVTM; CDR2 reads ANQGSEA. The CDR3 has 13 amino acids. CDR3: CSVRDRTNYEQYF. CDR3 sequence (DNA): TGCAGCGTCCGGGACAGGACAAACTACGAGCAGTACTTC.

The table lists this clonotype with many counts. The CDR3 here is CASSTRDWDQPQHF. The DNA for the CDR3 is TGTGCCAGCAGTACCCGGGACTGGGATCAGCCCCAGCATTTT. This chain connects TRBV12-3 or TRBV12-4 to TRBJ1-5, with a possible D match to TRBD1 (5 bases). V was trimmed by 5 bases and J by 5 bases, leaving 13 bases between them. This CDR3 has 14 residues.

Written as DNA, the CDR3 is TGTGCCAGCAGTTTGGGCGGGGGGGCCACCTACAATGAGCAGTTCTTC. This sequence encodes CASSLGGGATYNEQFF. The chain links TRBV12-3 or TRBV12-4 to TRBJ2-1, with 9 positions matching TRBD2. Trimming at V came to 3 bases and at J to 2 bases, leaving 5 bases not matched to a gene. CDR3 length: 16 residues.

This clonotype was seen a handful of times. This rearrangement joins TRBV29-1 to TRBJ2-7; 15 nucleotides align to TRBD2. The CDR3 contains 16 residues. The V and J ends lost 4 bases and 3 bases, in that order; junction bases with no gene match: 7. Germline V gene data show CDR1 as SQVTM and CDR2 as ANQGSEA. Written as DNA, the CDR3 is TGCAGCGTTGTGGGGACTAGCGGGAGGAGCTTCTACGAGCAGTACTTC. It specifies CSVVGTSGRSFYEQYF.

This clonotype occurred a few times. The V call is TRBV5-1, the J call TRBJ1-1, with 7 bases aligning to TRBD1. The trim removed 0 bases at V and 1 base at J, leaving 3 bases unmatched. CDR1 and CDR2 from the germline V gene are SGHRS and YFSETQ. This CDR3 is built from 15 residues. CDR3 in DNA: TGCGCCAGCAGCTTGGTATACAGGGGGAACACTGAAGCTTTCTTT. Amino acid sequence: CASSLVYRGNTEAFF.

The chain joins TRBV6-5 to TRBJ1-1; D gene unclear. Trimming pared 0 bases from V and 0 bases from J, leaving 14 bases between. Per the germline V gene, CDR1 is MNHEY and CDR2 is SVGAGI. The CDR3 length is 17 residues. DNA for the CDR3: TGTGCCAGCAGTTACTCGATCGTACCGACTCTGAACACTGAAGCTTTCTTT. This codes for CASSYSIVPTLNTEAFF.

This clonotype came up many times. This rearrangement joins TRBV7-2 to TRBJ2-7; TRBD2 matches at 10 bases. The trim removed 6 bases at V and 0 bases at J, leaving 5 bases unmatched. CDR3 length: 15 amino acids. CDR1 and CDR2 from the germline V gene are SGHTA and FQGNSA. The CDR3 sequence is CASSPSGGSSYEQYF. CDR3 sequence (DNA): TGTGCCAGCAGTCCTAGCGGGGGAAGCTCCTACGAGCAGTACTTC.

The chain has TRBV12-3 or TRBV12-4 and TRBJ2-7; possible D gene TRBD2, 6 bases. The CDR3 is 13 amino acids. Trimming stripped 3 bases from V and 4 bases from J, with 10 bases between. Here the CDR3 reads CASSLWRGYEQYF. CDR3 DNA sequence: TGTGCCAGCAGTTTGTGGAGGGGTTACGAGCAGTACTTC.

This clonotype was picked up many times. This rearrangement joins TRBV5-1 to TRBJ2-3, with a tentative D call TRBD2 (7 bases). CDR1 is SGHRS and CDR2 is YFSETQ in the germline V gene. Trimming removed 5 bases at V and 0 bases at J, with 16 bases between. CDR3 length: 16 amino acids. The CDR3 sequence is CASRVGGPTSTDTQYF. The CDR3 DNA sequence: TGCGCCAGCAGAGTCGGGGGGCCAACTAGCACAGATACGCAGTATTTT.

This clonotype was seen more than once but under ten times. V is TRBV12-3 or TRBV12-4 and J is TRBJ1-2; no firm D call. V gave up 1 base and J gave up 4 bases, with 10 bases separating them. This CDR3 contains 14 residues. The CDR3 loop is CASSLGPTAYGYTF. Here the CDR3 DNA reads TGTGCCAGCAGTTTAGGCCCTACGGCCTATGGCTACACCTTC.